The present TCR beta chain was sequenced within a study of T-cell memory formation after mild COVID-19. Study as a whole: TCR clusters were mostly confined to one donor each. Study-wide results and limits: Later expanders leaned toward CD4+, whereas clones contracting from day 15 to 85 were balanced CD4/CD8. Pre-infection memory already had some responding clones, implying cross-reactive memory joined. The main location of contracting CD4+ clones was CM and EM, and that of contracting CD8+ clones was EMRA.

This clonotype was counted between two and nine times. What it recognizes is unknown. The germline V gene has CDR1 DFQATT and CDR2 SNEGSKA (reference sequence). Losses at the gene ends were 1 base for V and 5 bases for J; bases not matched to a gene: 4. This CDR3 has 14 amino acids. TCRdb re-derived calls from the 5' RACE reads in MiXCR, one entry per CDR3 protein. The sample consists of roughly 370,000 distinct CDR3 sequences, about a sixth of them appearing once. The genes are TRBV20-1 and TRBJ2-7; TRBD1 matches 11 bases. The clonotype was recovered from a young man who had mild COVID-19 (a few samples of this study predate the infection). Cell type and time point are not known. The sequenced sample consisted of PBMCs or a T cell subset sorted from them (not recorded which). The DNA of the CDR3 is TGCAGTGCTAGAGTGGGGACAGGGGGAAACGAGCAGTACTTC. It specifies CSARVGTGGNEQYF.